The clone carrying this T cell receptor beta chain was picked up a small number of times. Its specificity is not known. The sample originates from a study of response to subunit inactivated influenza vaccine. V was cut by 0 bases and J by 3 bases, with 29 bases left in between. CDR3 size: 20 residues. The V gene's germline CDR1 is DFQATT and CDR2 SNEGSKA (reference sequence). TCRdb ran MiXCR on the RT-PCR reads and lists one entry per CDR3 protein. The sample includes some 480,000 distinct CDR3 sequences, approximately 11% of them seen just once. General study findings and limits: The authors suggested that few new T cells are recruited per seasonal influenza vaccination.

The material was PBMCs from blood, obtained roughly 48 days after vaccination. J is TRBJ1-1 and V is TRBV20-1, with no clear D. The source of this sequence is a man aged 50 to 59 who received an inactivated influenza vaccine. The chain's CDR3 is CSAREGSGPGIAFRDTEAFF. The CDR3 nucleotides are TGCAGTGCTAGAGAAGGTTCGGGTCCCGGTATCGCTTTTAGGGACACTGAAGCTTTCTTT.